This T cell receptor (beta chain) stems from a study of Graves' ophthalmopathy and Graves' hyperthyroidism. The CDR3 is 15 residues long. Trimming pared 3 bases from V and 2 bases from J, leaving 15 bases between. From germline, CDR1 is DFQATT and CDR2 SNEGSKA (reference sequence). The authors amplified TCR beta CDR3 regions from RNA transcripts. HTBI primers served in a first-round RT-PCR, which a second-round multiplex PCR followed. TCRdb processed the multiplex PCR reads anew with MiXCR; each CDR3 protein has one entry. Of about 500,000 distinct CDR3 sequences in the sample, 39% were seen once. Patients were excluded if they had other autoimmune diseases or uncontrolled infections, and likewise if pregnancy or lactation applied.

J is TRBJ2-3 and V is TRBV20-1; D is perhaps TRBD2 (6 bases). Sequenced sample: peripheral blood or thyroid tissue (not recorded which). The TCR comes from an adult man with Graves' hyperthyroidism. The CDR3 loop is CSARLAMISTDTQYF. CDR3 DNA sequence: TGCAGTGCTAGGCTAGCGATGATTTCCACAGATACGCAGTATTTT.